This T cell receptor (beta chain) is from a study of CXCR3-negative and CXCR3-positive naive CD8 T cells. Notes on this clonotype: Its antigen is as yet unknown.

UMI-labeled 5' RACE TRB cDNA libraries were prepared from the cells. TCRdb re-called the 5' RACE reads; one entry per CDR3 protein, DNA not given. Here the sample table reports about 98,000 distinct CDR3 sequences. CDR1 and CDR2 (germline): SQVTM, ANQGSEA. The CDR3 length is 15 residues. Study-wide points: CXCR3-positive naive cells had TRB CDR3s that were more hydrophobic than CXCR3-negative naive cells had.

Sequencing used naive CXCR3+ CD8+ T cells from blood. The subset: CD45RO-CCR7+CD27+CD95- naive CD8+ T cells expressing CXCR3 (TNR3+). This TCR came from a human donor in good health. Some clones in this sample may be carry-over from other donors' samples. The genes are TRBV29-1 and TRBJ2-2; TCRdb calls TRBD1, which cannot be checked without DNA. The CDR3 is CSVEGGGIHTGELFF.